These T cell receptor beta chains were read from a single sample in a study of T cell repertoires in cytomegalovirus infection. Antigen specificity for these receptors is unknown. TCRdb reprocessed the reads with MiXCR, giving one entry per CDR3 protein. The sample lists under 150,000 distinct CDR3 sequences, 30% occurring once. The sequencing here drew on CD8+ T cells from cultured PBMCs, taken from culture after CMV antigen stimulation. These receptors originate from a human donor in good health (CMV status not recorded). Some clones in this sample may be carry-over from other donors' samples. The CDR3 runs from the conserved cysteine through the conserved F or W. The order of the fields is clone size, V gene, D gene, J gene, CDR3 DNA, CDR3 protein. A D gene is named only where the DNA matches it firmly. Only some rows state a clone size, as once, few, many or a class for expanded clones.

>-|TRBV4-2|-|TRBJ2-2
TGTGCCAGCAGCGATACAAGCCAGCCGAACACCGGGGAGCTGTTTTTT
CASSDTSQPNTGELFF
>-|TRBV12-3/TRBV12-4|TRBD1|TRBJ2-5
TGTGCCAGCAGTAACTCCGACAGGGGGGCCGAAGAGACCCAGTACTTC
CASSNSDRGAEETQYF
>-|TRBV20-1|TRBD2|TRBJ2-5
TGCAGTGCTAGAGATGAAAGCGGGGGAGACCAAGAGACCCAGTACTTC
CSARDESGGDQETQYF
>-|TRBV29-1|-|TRBJ2-7
TGCAGCGTTGAACGCGGACACTACGAGCAGTACTTC
CSVERGHYEQYF
>-|TRBV6-8|-|TRBJ2-7
TGTGCCAGCAGCGATGCCTCCTACGAGCAGTACTTC
CASSDASYEQYF
>few|TRBV7-9|-|TRBJ2-1
TGTGCCAGCAGCTTAGAGGGGAAGCAGTTCTTC
CASSLEGKQFF
>-|TRBV15|-|TRBJ2-7
TGTGCCACCAGCAGACAGGGCTCCTACGAGCAGTACTTC
CATSRQGSYEQYF
>few|TRBV10-3|-|TRBJ2-2
TGTGCCATCAGTGCCCCCGAAGAGGGGCCGGACACCGGGGAGCTGTTTTTT
CAISAPEEGPDTGELFF
>-|TRBV27|-|TRBJ2-7
TGTGCCAGCAGTTTATCCCCAGGGAGGAGCTCCTACGAGCAGTACTTC
CASSLSPGRSSYEQYF
>-|TRBV5-6|-|TRBJ2-1
TGTGCCAGCAGCTTGGGCTGGACAGAGGAGTTCTTC
CASSLGWTEEFF
>-|TRBV5-8|TRBD2|TRBJ2-1
TGTGCCAGCAGCTTGGATCTGCCTCAGCGGGGGGTTGCTGGAAACAATGAGCAGTTCTTC
CASSLDLPQRGVAGNNEQFF
>-|TRBV7-6|-|TRBJ2-7
TGTGCCAGCAGCTTAGGCGATCAGGGATCCTACGAGCAGTACTTC
CASSLGDQGSYEQYF
>-|TRBV4-2|-|TRBJ1-1
TGTGCCAGCAGCCAAGACAGGCGTCGTACTGAAGCTTTCTTT
CASSQDRRRTEAFF
>-|TRBV2|TRBD2|TRBJ2-7
TGTGCCAGCCCGGGACTAGAGGGGTCCTACGAGCAGTACTTC
CASPGLEGSYEQYF
>many|TRBV7-2|-|TRBJ2-2
TGTGCCAGCAGCTTAGCGCCGGGAGAAGAACCGGTCGGGTCCGGGGAGCTGTTTTTT
CASSLAPGEEPVGSGELFF
>-|TRBV7-9|TRBD2|TRBJ2-5
TGTGCCAGCAGCCAACCTCGCGGGGGGGCTCGGGAGACCCAGTACTTC
CASSQPRGGARETQYF
>-|TRBV19|-|TRBJ1-1
TGTGCCAGTAGTATGGAGGAAGGATCCAACACTGAAGCTTTCTTT
CASSMEEGSNTEAFF